What follows are 24 T cell receptor beta chains derived from one specimen sequenced in a study of blood T cell repertoires in COVID-19. Sequenced by immunoSEQ multiplex PCR; TCRdb stores in-frame clones only, minus some. The table includes fewer than 400,000 clones, around nine tenths detected once. Sequences were obtained from PBMCs or T cells enriched from blood (not recorded which). These receptors all stem from a woman between 45 and 60 years old who had recovered from COVID-19.

This chain uses TRBV11-2 with TRBJ1-1; D remains ambiguous. The CDR3 has 14 residues. Germline-derived CDR1 and CDR2 are SGHAT and FQNNGV. Trimming took off 2 bases at V and 0 bases at J, with 7 bases between the two ends. The CDR3 sequence: CASSLSGMNTEAFF. CDR3 in DNA: TGTGCCAGCAGCTTATCAGGAATGAACACTGAAGCTTTCTTT.

The chain uses TRBV5-8 and TRBJ1-2; D gene uncertain. CDR3 size: 14 residues. From germline, CDR1 is SGHTS and CDR2 YDEGEE. V was cut by 0 bases and J by 1 base, with 7 bases left in between. In nucleotides, the CDR3 is TGTGCCAGCAGCTTGGTCGTCAGTAACTATGGCTACACCTTC. Its translation: CASSLVVSNYGYTF. Using reference TRBV5-8 and TRBJ1-2 for the parts outside the CDR3, the full variable domain is EAGVTQSPTHLIKTRGQQATLRCSPISGHTSVYWYQQALGLGLQFLLWYDEGEERNRGNFPPRFSGRQFPNYSSELNVNALELEDSALYLCASSLVVSNYGYTFGSGTRLTVV.

V gene TRBV3-1 (or the pseudogene TRBV3-2) combines with J gene TRBJ2-5; 11 bases map to TRBD2. Germline loops: CDR1 LGHDT, CDR2 YNNKEL (reference sequence). J gave up 3 bases and V 7 bases, and 7 bases lay outside the gene matches. The CDR3 loop spans 15 amino acids. CDR3 sequence (DNA): TGTGCCAGCAATAGACTAGCGGGGCTTAAAGAGACCCAGTACTTC. This sequence encodes CASNRLAGLKETQYF.

This clone was recorded a few times. The chain employs TRBV28 and TRBJ2-7, with TRBD1 matching over 7 bases. CDR3 length: 15 amino acids. Germline V gene sequence: CDR1 MDHEN, CDR2 SYDVKM. V lost 5 bases, J lost 3 bases, and 10 bases stayed unmatched. As DNA, the CDR3 is TGTGCCAGCAGTACCCGGGACAGCTCGATCTACGAGCAGTACTTC. The encoded protein is CASSTRDSSIYEQYF.

This rearrangement joins TRBV3-1 (or the pseudogene TRBV3-2) to TRBJ2-7, with D hard to call. The CDR3 is made up of 13 amino acids. V shed 0 bases and J shed 3 bases, with 6 bases lying between them. Germline values: CDR1 LGHDT, CDR2 YNNKEL (reference sequence). The CDR3 reads CASSQDIYYEQYF. CDR3 nucleotides: TGTGCCAGCAGCCAAGATATTTACTACGAGCAGTACTTC.

The CDR3 DNA sequence: TGTGCCAGCAGCCGGACAGAGGGGAACTATGGCTACACCTTC. This encodes CASSRTEGNYGYTF. The chain links TRBV3-1 (or the pseudogene TRBV3-2) to TRBJ1-2; TRBD1 is a possible D gene (6 bases). Germline CDR1 is LGHDT and CDR2 is YNNKEL (reference sequence). Trimming pared 4 bases from V and 2 bases from J, leaving 11 bases between. This CDR3 spans 14 amino acids.

This clone was picked up one time. The chain links TRBV4-1 to TRBJ1-2; 7 positions agree with TRBD1. The CDR3 length is 18 residues. Unmatched junction bases numbered 13, after V lost 0 bases and J lost 3 bases. Germline assignment: CDR1 MGHRA and CDR2 YSYEKL. CDR3 coding DNA: TGCGCCAGCAGCCAAGATCAAGGGGGCAGGGGGTCCGACTATGGCTACACCTTC. Translating gives CASSQDQGGRGSDYGYTF.

The chain combines TRBV2 with TRBJ1-3; D gene unclear. The germline V and J ends were trimmed by 3 bases and 4 bases, with 13 bases remaining between them. The CDR3 spans 15 residues. Germline-derived CDR1 and CDR2 are SNHLY and FYNNEI. The CDR3 DNA sequence: TGTGCCAGCAGTGAGCGCGGGGTGTGGGGAAACACCATATATTTT. It codes for CASSERGVWGNTIYF.

V usage is TRBV5-4 and J usage is TRBJ1-1; D call uncertain. V was pared by 0 bases and J by 4 bases, with 4 bases between. The germline V gene has CDR1 SGHNT and CDR2 YYREEE (reference sequence). This CDR3 is 12 amino acids long. The CDR3 sequence is CASSLGSTEAFF. Written as DNA, the CDR3 is TGTGCCAGCAGCTTGGGTAGCACTGAAGCTTTCTTT.

The V call is TRBV5-1, the J call TRBJ1-2; 7 nucleotides line up with TRBD1. This CDR3 contains 13 residues. J was trimmed by 3 bases and V by 4 bases; bases with no gene match: 3. Germline-derived CDR1 and CDR2 are SGHRS and YFSETQ. The CDR3: CASSIGTDYGYTF. The CDR3 DNA follows: TGCGCCAGCAGCATAGGGACAGACTATGGCTACACCTTC.

There are a few counts of this clone. This chain links TRBV7-8 with TRBJ2-7, with TRBD1 identical over 9 bases. The CDR3 runs to 14 residues. CDR1 is SGHVS and CDR2 is FQNEAQ in the germline V gene. Losses at the gene ends were 5 bases for V and 7 bases for J; bases not matched to a gene: 9. DNA for the CDR3: TGTGCCAGCAGCGCAGTCGACAGGGGGTGGGAGCAGTACTTC. This gives the protein CASSAVDRGWEQYF.

The chain links TRBV12-5 to TRBJ2-7; 9 bases match TRBD2. CDR3 length equals 14 residues. The V and J ends lost 5 bases and 6 bases, in that order; junction bases with no gene match: 8. The germline CDR1 and CDR2 sequences are LGHNT and FRNRAP. The CDR3 DNA follows: TGTGCTAGTGGTGTTGCGGGGGGGTCAGGCGAGCAGTACTTC. This translates into CASGVAGGSGEQYF.

The rearrangement uses TRBV7-9 and TRBJ2-7, with D maybe TRBD1 (6 bases). The germline gives CDR1 SEHNR, CDR2 FQNEAQ (reference sequence). V lost 5 bases to trimming and J lost 4 bases, with 9 bases between them. The CDR3 totals 12 residues. The CDR3 sequence is CASSGTTYEQYF. In DNA, the CDR3 is TGTGCCAGCAGCGGGACAACATACGAGCAGTACTTC.

The chain recombines TRBV6-5 with TRBJ2-2; 8 bases are a match to TRBD1. Germline CDR1 MNHEY, CDR2 SVGAGI. V shed 8 bases, J shed 4 bases, and the junction held 6 bases outside the gene matches. The length of the CDR3 is 14 residues. In DNA form, the CDR3 reads TGTGCCAGCGGGACAGGAATCATCACCGGGGAGCTGTTTTTT. This encodes CASGTGIITGELFF.

The rearrangement links TRBV7-2 to TRBJ1-5, with no clear D. The CDR3 consists of 16 residues. Germline CDR1 and CDR2: SGHTA and FQGNSA. The ends were cut back, 1 base at V and 4 bases at J, with 14 bases in the middle. The CDR3 coding sequence is TGTGCCAGCAGCTTAGTCTCAACAGCCCGTAATCAGCCCCAGCATTTT. Protein sequence: CASSLVSTARNQPQHF.

Comments on this clone: Mismatch with germline at one junction end may stem from a read error. The rearrangement uses TRBV7-9 and TRBJ2-7; TRBD2 is a possible D gene (7 bases). The CDR3 length is 12 residues. Germline CDR1 reads SEHNR; CDR2 reads FQNEAQ (reference sequence). The CDR3 loop is CASGPGGAEWIF. In DNA form, the CDR3 reads TGTGCCAGCGGACCTGGGGGGGCAGAGTGGATCTTC.

The J gene is TRBJ1-1, the V gene TRBV5-1; D call uncertain. The V end was cut by 2 bases, the J end by 4 bases, with 15 bases between. The CDR3 has 15 amino acids. CDR1 is SGHRS and CDR2 is YFSETQ in the germline V gene. The CDR3 loop is CASSLGSRSATEAFF. CDR3 bases: TGCGCCAGCAGCTTAGGTTCTAGATCGGCCACTGAAGCTTTCTTT. The full variable domain, rest sourced from reference TRBV5-1 and TRBJ1-1, is KAGVTQTPRYLIKTRGQQVTLSCSPISGHRSVSWYQQTPGQGLQFLFEYFSETQRNKGNFPGRFSGRQFSNSRSEMNVSTLELGDSALYLCASSLGSRSATEAFFGQGTRLTVV.

The J gene is TRBJ1-1, the V gene TRBV4-1; D not certain. CDR3 length equals 14 residues. Trimming left V 4 bases short and J 3 bases short, with 12 bases between. CDR1 is MGHRA and CDR2 is YSYEKL in the germline V gene. CDR3 residues: CASSPAPGYTEAFF. CDR3 DNA sequence: TGCGCCAGCAGCCCGGCCCCAGGTTACACTGAAGCTTTCTTT.

This clone was seen a handful of times. J is TRBJ2-5 and V is TRBV19; 9 positions match TRBD2. CDR3 size: 14 residues. V was pared by 4 bases and J by 5 bases, with 5 bases of the junction left unmatched. Germline V gene data show CDR1 as LNHDA and CDR2 as SQIVND (reference sequence). The chain's CDR3 is CASSSGGAIETQYF. DNA of the CDR3: TGTGCCAGTAGTAGCGGGGGGGCGATCGAGACCCAGTACTTC.

The chain joins TRBV7-9 to TRBJ2-3, with TRBD2 as a possible D gene (5 bases). The CDR3 is made up of 16 amino acids. The germline V and J ends were trimmed by 5 bases and 3 bases, with 18 bases remaining between them. Germline assignment: CDR1 SEHNR and CDR2 FQNEAQ (reference sequence). In DNA form, the CDR3 reads TGTGCCAGCAGCCTATATGAGGGCAGGTGGACAGATACGCAGTATTTT. It is translated as CASSLYEGRWTDTQYF.

This chain links TRBV6-1 with TRBJ1-6, with a weak D call TRBD1 (5 bases). This CDR3 region has 18 residues. Trimming took off 3 bases at V and 0 bases at J, with 15 bases between the two ends. In germline, CDR1 is MNHNS, CDR2 SASEGT. CDR3 coding DNA: TGTGCCAGCAGTGATCGGAGGGGCGGGGGCTCCTATAATTCACCCCTCCACTTT. Amino acids: CASSDRRGGGSYNSPLHF.

The V call is TRBV29-1, the J call TRBJ1-2; 9 bases fit TRBD1. This CDR3 is built from 13 residues. Germline V gene data show CDR1 as SQVTM and CDR2 as ANQGSEA. V was clipped by 1 base and J by 4 bases; unmatched bases: 1. As DNA, the CDR3 is TGCAGCGTTGAAGTGGGACAGGGCTATGGCTACACCTTC. Its protein is CSVEVGQGYGYTF.

The chain couples TRBV7-9 to TRBJ1-6; no clear D gene. V was shortened by 3 bases and J by 1 base, with 16 bases between the two germline ends. CDR1 and CDR2 (germline): SEHNR, FQNEAQ (reference sequence). This CDR3 is 18 amino acids long. The CDR3 DNA sequence: TGTGCCAGCAGCTTGGTCTTGAGTCTTACGTCCTATAATTCACCCCTCCACTTT. Translated: CASSLVLSLTSYNSPLHF.

The chain uses TRBV30 and TRBJ1-4; 7 nucleotides match TRBD1. The germline V gene encodes CDR1 GTSNPN and CDR2 SVGIG (reference sequence). Unmatched junction bases numbered 8, after V lost 0 bases and J lost 4 bases. This CDR3 region has 16 residues. CDR3 region: CAWSVRQGRNNEKLFF. The CDR3 nucleotides are TGTGCCTGGAGTGTCCGACAGGGAAGAAATAATGAAAAACTGTTTTTT.